These T cell receptor beta chains were read from a single sample in a study of response to subunit inactivated influenza vaccine. Using its own MiXCR run on the RT-PCR reads, TCRdb lists one record per CDR3 protein. The sample comprises fewer than 650,000 distinct CDR3 sequences, under 15% of which are singletons, and under 15% rests with the top ten. The sample in question was PBMCs from blood, obtained about 40 days after vaccination. The source is a man between 50 and 59 years old who received an inactivated influenza vaccine. The CDR3 runs from the conserved cysteine through the conserved F or W. Size is stated for part of the rows, as once, few or many counts, or as a class when the clone is expanded.

j_gene,len,abundance,v_gene,CDR3aa
TRBJ2-7,19,few,TRBV9,CASSVEPSGSGGITYEQYF
TRBJ2-3,13,-,TRBV29-1,CSVADRATDTQYF
TRBJ2-6,16,-,TRBV6-2/TRBV6-3,CASSYSRSSGANVLTF
TRBJ2-5,16,-,TRBV5-1,CASSPNYRTGIETQYF
TRBJ1-1,12,-,TRBV5-6,CASSWGRGEAFF
TRBJ1-2,12,few,TRBV20-1,CSAALMDYGYTF
TRBJ2-7,18,-,TRBV27,CASSPGTSGGPPSYEQYF
TRBJ2-5,10,few,TRBV7-9,CASGTETQYF
TRBJ2-2,14,-,TRBV6-1,CASSEKGGTGELFF
TRBJ1-1,14,-,TRBV7-9,CASSSQGFATEAFF
TRBJ2-1,17,many,TRBV9,CASSAGGLAGGNNEQFF
TRBJ1-5,17,-,TRBV21-1,CASSKTRARRSNQPQHF
TRBJ2-7,16,few,TRBV5-1,CASSFDRTEVRREQYF
TRBJ2-5,14,many,TRBV5-1,CASSIRDIQETQYF
TRBJ2-7,14,few,TRBV4-3,CASSQDSQGDEQYF
TRBJ1-6,15,few,TRBV6-1,CASRAGNLNNSPLHF
TRBJ2-3,15,-,TRBV18,CASSPGGLDTDTQYF
TRBJ1-1,14,few,TRBV10-3,CAISGAEGYTEAFF
TRBJ2-7,15,few,TRBV19,CASSTDSGGRHEQYF
TRBJ2-1,15,few,TRBV5-1,CASSLAPTGYNEQFF
TRBJ1-2,12,many,TRBV20-1,CSARGQNYGYTF
TRBJ2-1,13,-,TRBV27,CASSEGPDNEQFF
TRBJ2-2,16,few,TRBV12-3/TRBV12-4,CASCPWVGGDTGELFF
TRBJ2-1,16,few,TRBV7-6,CASSLGRDRAYNEQFF
TRBJ1-5,14,few,TRBV2,CASSEGQLNQPQHF
TRBJ2-3,15,few,TRBV12-3/TRBV12-4,CASSLMAGKTDTQYF
TRBJ2-7,11,once,TRBV13,CASSIIYEQYF
TRBJ2-7,16,many,TRBV4-3,CASSHEWIIGAYEQYF
TRBJ1-1,14,few,TRBV5-1,CASSRGQRNTEAFF
TRBJ2-4,15,many,TRBV5-1,CASSWGPGPKNIQYF
TRBJ2-3,17,-,TRBV4-1,CASSQDADRGWSDTQYF
TRBJ2-2,15,many,TRBV29-1,CSARSGTVNTGELFF
TRBJ2-3,15,few,TRBV9,CASSIGQGDTDTQYF
TRBJ2-7,14,few,TRBV5-6,CASSVKQTTYEQYF
TRBJ2-1,15,-,TRBV6-1,CASSPRLDGRDEQFF
TRBJ2-3,15,few,TRBV2,CASRYRTSGTDTQYF
TRBJ2-1,16,few,TRBV7-2,CASSLTTSGRGYEQFF
TRBJ2-5,14,few,TRBV3-1,CASSQVGSQETQYF
TRBJ2-3,15,many,TRBV4-3,CASSQDVRLVDTQYF
TRBJ2-7,13,-,TRBV12-3/TRBV12-4,CASSLTSPYEQYF
TRBJ2-3,13,-,TRBV21-1,CASSQRPRGTQYF
TRBJ2-2,18,-,TRBV4-2,CASSLETSGRRGTGELFF
TRBJ2-2,15,many,TRBV5-1,CASSLIAGATGELFF
TRBJ2-6,14,-,TRBV27,CASRWTSGANVLTF
TRBJ1-1,12,-,TRBV2,CASSIGHFEAFF
TRBJ2-5,15,few,TRBV20-1,CSASPAQGAQETQYF
TRBJ1-4,15,few,TRBV7-2,CASSPWGTANEKLFF
TRBJ1-5,15,-,TRBV6-1,CASRPSVRGNQPQHF
TRBJ1-4,16,-,TRBV28,CASNTPGTGNNEKLFF
TRBJ2-1,15,-,TRBV6-1,CASRRAGTGFNEQFF
TRBJ2-5,15,-,TRBV12-3/TRBV12-4,CASRGSGGGKETQYF
TRBJ2-1,13,few,TRBV4-3,CASSQLGVDEQFF
TRBJ2-1,16,-,TRBV6-2/TRBV6-3,CASSSFTGGGLNEQFF
TRBJ2-1,14,-,TRBV29-1,CSVPFGVTDNEQFF
TRBJ2-3,16,few,TRBV4-3,CASSQAGLAGTDTQYF
TRBJ2-7,16,few,TRBV7-9,CASSLAPDRDSYEQYF
TRBJ2-7,13,few,TRBV12-3/TRBV12-4,CASSFRSSLEQYF
TRBJ2-5,10,-,TRBV6-6,CATSTETQYF